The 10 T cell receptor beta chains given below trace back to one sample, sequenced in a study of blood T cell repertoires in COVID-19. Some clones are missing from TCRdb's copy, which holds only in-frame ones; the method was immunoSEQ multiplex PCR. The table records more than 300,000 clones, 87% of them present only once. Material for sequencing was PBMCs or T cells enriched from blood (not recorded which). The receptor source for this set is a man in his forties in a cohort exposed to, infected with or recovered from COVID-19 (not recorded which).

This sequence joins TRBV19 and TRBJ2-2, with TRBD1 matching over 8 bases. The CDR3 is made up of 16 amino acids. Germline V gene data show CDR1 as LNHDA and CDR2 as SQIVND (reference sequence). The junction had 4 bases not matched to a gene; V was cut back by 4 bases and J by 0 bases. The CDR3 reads CASSNDRGSNTGELFF. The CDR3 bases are TGTGCCAGTAGTAACGACAGGGGCTCGAACACCGGGGAGCTGTTTTTT.

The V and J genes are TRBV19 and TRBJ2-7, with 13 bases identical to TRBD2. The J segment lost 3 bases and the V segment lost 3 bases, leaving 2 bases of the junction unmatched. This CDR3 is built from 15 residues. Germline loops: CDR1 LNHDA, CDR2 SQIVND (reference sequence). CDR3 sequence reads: CASSIRTSGGYEQYF. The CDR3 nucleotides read TGTGCCAGTAGTATCAGGACTAGCGGGGGCTACGAGCAGTACTTC.

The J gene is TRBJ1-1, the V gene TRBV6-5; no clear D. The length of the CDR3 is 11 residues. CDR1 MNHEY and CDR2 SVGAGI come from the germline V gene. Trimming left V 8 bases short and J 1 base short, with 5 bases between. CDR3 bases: TGTGCCAGCTGGCAGAACACTGAAGCTTTCTTT. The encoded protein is CASWQNTEAFF.

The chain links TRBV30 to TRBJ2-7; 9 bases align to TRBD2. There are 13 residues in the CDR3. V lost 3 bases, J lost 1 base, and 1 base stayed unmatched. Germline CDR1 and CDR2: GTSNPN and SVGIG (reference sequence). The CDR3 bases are TGTGCCTGGAGGACTAGCGGATCCTACGAGCAGTACTTC. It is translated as CAWRTSGSYEQYF.

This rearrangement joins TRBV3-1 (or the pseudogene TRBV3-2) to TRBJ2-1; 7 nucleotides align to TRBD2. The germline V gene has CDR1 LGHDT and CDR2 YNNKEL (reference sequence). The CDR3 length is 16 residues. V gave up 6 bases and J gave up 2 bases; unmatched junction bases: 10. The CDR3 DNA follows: TGTGCCAGCAGTCCAAGGAGAGGGAGGGCCTACAATGAGCAGTTCTTC. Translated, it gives CASSPRRGRAYNEQFF.

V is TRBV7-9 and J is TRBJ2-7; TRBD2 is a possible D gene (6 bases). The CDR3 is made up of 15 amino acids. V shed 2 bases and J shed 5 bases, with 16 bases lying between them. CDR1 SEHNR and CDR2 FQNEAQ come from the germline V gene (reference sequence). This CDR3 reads CASSLLRERSHEQYF. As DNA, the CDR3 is TGTGCCAGCAGCTTACTTCGGGAGAGGTCCCACGAGCAGTACTTC. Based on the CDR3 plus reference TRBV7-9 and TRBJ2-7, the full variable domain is DTGVSQNPRHKITKRGQNVTFRCDPISEHNRLYWYRQTLGQGPEFLTYFQNEAQLEKSRLLSDRFSAERPKGSFSTLEIQRTEQGDSAMYLCASSLLRERSHEQYFGPGTRLTVT.

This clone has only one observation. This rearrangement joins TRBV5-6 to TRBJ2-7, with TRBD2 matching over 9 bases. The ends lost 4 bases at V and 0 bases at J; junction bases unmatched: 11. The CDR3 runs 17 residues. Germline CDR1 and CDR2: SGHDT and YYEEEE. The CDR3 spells CASSPRGLAPPSYEQYF. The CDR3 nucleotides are TGTGCCAGCAGCCCCCGTGGACTAGCGCCACCCTCCTACGAGCAGTACTTC.

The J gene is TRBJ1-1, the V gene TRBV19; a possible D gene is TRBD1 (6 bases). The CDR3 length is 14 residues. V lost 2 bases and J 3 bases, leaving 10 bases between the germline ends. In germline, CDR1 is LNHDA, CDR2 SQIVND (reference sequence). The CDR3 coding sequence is TGTGCCAGTAGTATACGGGGGGCATACACTGAAGCTTTCTTT. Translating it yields CASSIRGAYTEAFF. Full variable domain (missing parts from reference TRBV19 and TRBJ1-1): DGGITQSPKYLFRKEGQNVTLSCEQNLNHDAMYWYRQDPGQGLRLIYYSQIVNDFQKGDIAEGYSVSREKKESFPLTVTSAQKNPTAFYLCASSIRGAYTEAFFGQGTRLTVV.

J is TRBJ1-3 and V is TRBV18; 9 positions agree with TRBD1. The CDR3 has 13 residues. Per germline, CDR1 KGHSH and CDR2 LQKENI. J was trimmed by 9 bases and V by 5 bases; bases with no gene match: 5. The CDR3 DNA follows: TGTGCCAGCTCAAGGACAGGGGAGACCACCATATATTTT. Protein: CASSRTGETTIYF.

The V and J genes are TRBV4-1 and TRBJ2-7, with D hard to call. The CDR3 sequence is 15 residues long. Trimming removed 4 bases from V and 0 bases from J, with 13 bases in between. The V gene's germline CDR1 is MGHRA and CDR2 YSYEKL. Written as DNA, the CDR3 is TGCGCCAGCAGCCCCCGAGGCCTGAGCTCCTACGAGCAGTACTTC. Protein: CASSPRGLSSYEQYF.